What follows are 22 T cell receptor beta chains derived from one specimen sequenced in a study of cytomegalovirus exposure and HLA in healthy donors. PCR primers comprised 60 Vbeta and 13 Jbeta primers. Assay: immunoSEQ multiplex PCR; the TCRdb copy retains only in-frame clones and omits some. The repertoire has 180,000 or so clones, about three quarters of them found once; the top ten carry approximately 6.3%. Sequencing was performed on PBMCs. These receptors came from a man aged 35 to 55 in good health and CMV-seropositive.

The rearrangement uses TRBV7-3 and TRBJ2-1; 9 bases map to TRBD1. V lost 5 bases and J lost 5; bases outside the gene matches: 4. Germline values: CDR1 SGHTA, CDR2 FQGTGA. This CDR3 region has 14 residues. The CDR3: CASSRRTGDNEQFF. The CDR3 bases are TGTGCCAGCAGCCGAAGGACAGGGGACAATGAGCAGTTCTTC. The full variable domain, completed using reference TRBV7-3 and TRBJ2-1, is GAGVSQTPSNKVTEKGKYVELRCDPISGHTALYWYRQSLGQGPEFLIYFQGTGAADDSGLPNDRFFAVRPEGSVSTLKIQRTERGDSAVYLCASSRRTGDNEQFFGPGTRLTVL.

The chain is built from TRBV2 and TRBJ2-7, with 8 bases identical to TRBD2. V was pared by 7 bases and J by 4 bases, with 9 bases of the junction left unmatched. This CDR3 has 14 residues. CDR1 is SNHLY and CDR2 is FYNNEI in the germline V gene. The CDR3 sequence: CASIRGGNSYEQYF. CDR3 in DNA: TGTGCCAGCATACGGGGGGGCAATTCTTACGAGCAGTACTTC.

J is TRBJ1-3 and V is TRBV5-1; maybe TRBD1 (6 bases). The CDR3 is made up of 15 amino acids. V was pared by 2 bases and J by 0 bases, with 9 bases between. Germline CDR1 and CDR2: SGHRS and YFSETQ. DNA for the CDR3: TGCGCCAGCAGCTTACAGGGAAACTCTGGAAACACCATATATTTT. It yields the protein CASSLQGNSGNTIYF.

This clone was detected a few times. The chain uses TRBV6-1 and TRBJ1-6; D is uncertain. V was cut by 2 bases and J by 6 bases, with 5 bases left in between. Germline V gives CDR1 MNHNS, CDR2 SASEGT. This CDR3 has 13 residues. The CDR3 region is CASSENGNSPLHF. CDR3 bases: TGTGCCAGCAGTGAAAACGGTAATTCACCCCTCCACTTT.

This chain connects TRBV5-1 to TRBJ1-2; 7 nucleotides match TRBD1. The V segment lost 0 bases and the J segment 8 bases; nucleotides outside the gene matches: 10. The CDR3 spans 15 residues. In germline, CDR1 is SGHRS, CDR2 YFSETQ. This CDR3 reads CASSLGMAGGRGYTF. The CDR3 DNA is TGCGCCAGCAGCTTGGGTATGGCAGGGGGACGGGGCTACACCTTC.

In DNA form, the CDR3 reads TGTGCCAGCTCACCAAGCGGGAGTGGCGAGCAGTTCTTC. The encoded protein is CASSPSGSGEQFF. V gene TRBV18 combines with J gene TRBJ2-1; TRBD2 aligns across 8 bases. The CDR3 is 13 amino acids. V lost 2 bases and J lost 10; bases outside the gene matches: 4. CDR1 is KGHSH, CDR2 LQKENI, per germline. The whole variable domain, remainder taken from reference TRBV18 and TRBJ2-1, is NAGVMQNPRHLVRRRGQEARLRCSPMKGHSHVYWYRQLPEEGLKFMVYLQKENIIDESGMPKERFSAEFPKEGPSILRIQQVVRGDSAAYFCASSPSGSGEQFFGPGTRLTVL.

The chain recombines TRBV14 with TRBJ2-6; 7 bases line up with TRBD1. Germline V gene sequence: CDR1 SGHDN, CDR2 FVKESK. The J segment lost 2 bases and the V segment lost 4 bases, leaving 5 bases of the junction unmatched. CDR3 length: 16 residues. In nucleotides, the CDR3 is TGTGCCAGCAGCCTGGACAGGCCCCCTGGGGCCAACGTCCTGACTTTC. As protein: CASSLDRPPGANVLTF. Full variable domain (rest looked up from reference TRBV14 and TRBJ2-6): EAGVTQFPSHSVIEKGQTVTLRCDPISGHDNLYWYRRVMGKEIKFLLHFVKESKQDESGMPNNRFLAERTGGTYSTLKVQPAELEDSGVYFCASSLDRPPGANVLTFGAGSRLTVL.

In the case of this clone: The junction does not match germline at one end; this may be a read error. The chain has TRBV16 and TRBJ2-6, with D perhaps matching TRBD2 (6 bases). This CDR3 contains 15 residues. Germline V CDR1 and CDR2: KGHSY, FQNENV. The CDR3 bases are TGTGCCAGCAGCCGCGCCGGGACTGGGGCCAACGGCCTGACTTTC. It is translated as CASSRAGTGANGLTF.

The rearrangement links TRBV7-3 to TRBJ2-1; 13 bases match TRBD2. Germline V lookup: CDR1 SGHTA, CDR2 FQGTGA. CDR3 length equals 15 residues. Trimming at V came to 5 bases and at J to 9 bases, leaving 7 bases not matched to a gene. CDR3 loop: CASSQTSGRGIEQFF. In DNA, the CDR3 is TGTGCCAGCAGCCAAACTAGCGGGAGGGGTATTGAGCAGTTCTTC.

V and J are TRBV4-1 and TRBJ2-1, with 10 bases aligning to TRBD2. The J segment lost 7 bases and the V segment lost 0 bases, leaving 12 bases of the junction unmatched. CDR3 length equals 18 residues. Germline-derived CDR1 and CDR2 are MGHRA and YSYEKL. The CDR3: CASSQEGVGTSVLNEQFF. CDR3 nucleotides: TGCGCCAGCAGCCAAGAAGGAGTTGGGACTAGCGTCTTGAATGAGCAGTTCTTC.

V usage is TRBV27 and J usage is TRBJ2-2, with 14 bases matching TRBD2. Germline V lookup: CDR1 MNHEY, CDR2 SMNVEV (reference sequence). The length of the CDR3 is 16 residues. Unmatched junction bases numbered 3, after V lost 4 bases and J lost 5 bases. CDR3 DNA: TGTGCCAGCAGTTCCTGGACTAGCGGGAGGACCGGGGAGCTGTTTTTT. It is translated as CASSSWTSGRTGELFF.

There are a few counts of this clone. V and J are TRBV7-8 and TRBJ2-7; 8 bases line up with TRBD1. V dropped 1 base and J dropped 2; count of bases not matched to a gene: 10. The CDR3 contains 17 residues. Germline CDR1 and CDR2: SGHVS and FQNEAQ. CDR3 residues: CASSLVPRTGTTYEQYF. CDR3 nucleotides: TGTGCCAGCAGCTTAGTACCCCGGACAGGGACAACCTACGAGCAGTACTTC.

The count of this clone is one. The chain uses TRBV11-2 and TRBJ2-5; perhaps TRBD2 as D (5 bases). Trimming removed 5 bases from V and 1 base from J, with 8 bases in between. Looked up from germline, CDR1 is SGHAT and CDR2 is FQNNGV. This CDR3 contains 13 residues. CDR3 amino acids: CASSRGLQETQYF. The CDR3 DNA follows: TGTGCCAGCAGCCGCGGGCTCCAAGAGACCCAGTACTTC. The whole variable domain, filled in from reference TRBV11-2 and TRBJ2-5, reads EAGVAQSPRYKIIEKRQSVAFWCNPISGHATLYWYQQILGQGPKLLIQFQNNGVVDDSQLPKDRFSAERLKGVDSTLKIQPAKLEDSAVYLCASSRGLQETQYFGPGTRLLVL.

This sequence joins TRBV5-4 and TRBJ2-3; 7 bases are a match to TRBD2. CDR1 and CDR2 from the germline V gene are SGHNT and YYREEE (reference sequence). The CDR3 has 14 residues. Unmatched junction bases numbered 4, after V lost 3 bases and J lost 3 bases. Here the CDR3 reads CASSWGGRTDTQYF. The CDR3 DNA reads TGTGCCAGCAGCTGGGGAGGGAGAACAGATACGCAGTATTTT.

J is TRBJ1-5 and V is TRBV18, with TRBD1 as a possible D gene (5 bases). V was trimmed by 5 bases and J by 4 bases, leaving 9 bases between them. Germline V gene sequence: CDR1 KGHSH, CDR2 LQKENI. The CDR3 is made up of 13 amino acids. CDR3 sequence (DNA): TGTGCCAGCTCATCGGACAATAATCAGCCCCAGCATTTT. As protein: CASSSDNNQPQHF.

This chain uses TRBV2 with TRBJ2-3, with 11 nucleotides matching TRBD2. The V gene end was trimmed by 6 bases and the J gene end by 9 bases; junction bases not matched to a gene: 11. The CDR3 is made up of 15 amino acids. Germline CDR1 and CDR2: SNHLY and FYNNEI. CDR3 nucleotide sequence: TGTGCCAGCAGGCCGACTAGCGGGACTAGTCCGACGCAGTATTTT. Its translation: CASRPTSGTSPTQYF.

The CDR3, as DNA: TGTGCCAGCAGCGTGGCAGGGTTCGGCTATGGCTACACCTTC. This gives the protein CASSVAGFGYGYTF. The V gene is TRBV11-2, the J gene TRBJ1-2; TRBD1 is a possible D gene (5 bases). The CDR3 runs to 14 residues. V lost 5 bases, J lost 4 bases, and 14 bases lay in between. The germline gives CDR1 SGHAT, CDR2 FQNNGV.

CDR3: CSVERGTSGRNEQFF. CDR3 bases: TGCAGCGTTGAACGGGGGACTAGCGGGAGAAATGAGCAGTTCTTC. The chain combines TRBV29-1 with TRBJ2-1, with TRBD2 matching 14 bases. Germline V gene data show CDR1 as SQVTM and CDR2 as ANQGSEA. The trim removed 2 bases at V and 7 bases at J, leaving 4 bases unmatched. The CDR3 is 15 residues long.

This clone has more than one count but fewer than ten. The CDR3, as DNA: TGTGCCAGCAGTTTATACAGGGGGCTGGGGACTGAAGCTTTCTTT. This encodes CASSLYRGLGTEAFF. This chain joins TRBV27 and TRBJ1-1; 9 bases are a match to TRBD1. V trimming: 1 base; J trimming: 5 bases; junction bases outside the gene matches: 5. Looked up from germline, CDR1 is MNHEY and CDR2 is SMNVEV (reference sequence). The CDR3 has 15 residues.

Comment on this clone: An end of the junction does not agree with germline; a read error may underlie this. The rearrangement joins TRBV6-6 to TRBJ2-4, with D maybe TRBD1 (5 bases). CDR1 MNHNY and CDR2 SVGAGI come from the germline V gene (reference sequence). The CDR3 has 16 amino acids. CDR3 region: CASISHQGSAKNSQYF. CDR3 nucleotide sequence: TGTGCCAGCATAAGCCATCAGGGATCGGCCAAAAACAGTCAGTACTTC.

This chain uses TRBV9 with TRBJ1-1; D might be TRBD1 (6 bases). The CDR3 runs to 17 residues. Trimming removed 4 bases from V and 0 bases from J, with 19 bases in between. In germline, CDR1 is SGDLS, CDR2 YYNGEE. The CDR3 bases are TGTGCCAGCAGCCCAGGGGCAGGGCCCCTTCTGAACACTGAAGCTTTCTTT. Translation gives CASSPGAGPLLNTEAFF. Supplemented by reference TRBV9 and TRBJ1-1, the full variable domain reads DSGVTQTPKHLITATGQRVTLRCSPRSGDLSVYWYQQSLDQGLQFLIQYYNGEERAKGNILERFSAQQFPDLHSELNLSSLELGDSALYFCASSPGAGPLLNTEAFFGQGTRLTVV.

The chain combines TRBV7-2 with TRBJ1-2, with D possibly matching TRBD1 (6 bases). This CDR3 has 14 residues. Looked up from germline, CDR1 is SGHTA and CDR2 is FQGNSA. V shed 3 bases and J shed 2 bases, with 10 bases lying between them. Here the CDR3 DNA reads TGTGCCAGCAGCTTGGCAACAGGGAACTATGGCTACACCTTC. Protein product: CASSLATGNYGYTF.